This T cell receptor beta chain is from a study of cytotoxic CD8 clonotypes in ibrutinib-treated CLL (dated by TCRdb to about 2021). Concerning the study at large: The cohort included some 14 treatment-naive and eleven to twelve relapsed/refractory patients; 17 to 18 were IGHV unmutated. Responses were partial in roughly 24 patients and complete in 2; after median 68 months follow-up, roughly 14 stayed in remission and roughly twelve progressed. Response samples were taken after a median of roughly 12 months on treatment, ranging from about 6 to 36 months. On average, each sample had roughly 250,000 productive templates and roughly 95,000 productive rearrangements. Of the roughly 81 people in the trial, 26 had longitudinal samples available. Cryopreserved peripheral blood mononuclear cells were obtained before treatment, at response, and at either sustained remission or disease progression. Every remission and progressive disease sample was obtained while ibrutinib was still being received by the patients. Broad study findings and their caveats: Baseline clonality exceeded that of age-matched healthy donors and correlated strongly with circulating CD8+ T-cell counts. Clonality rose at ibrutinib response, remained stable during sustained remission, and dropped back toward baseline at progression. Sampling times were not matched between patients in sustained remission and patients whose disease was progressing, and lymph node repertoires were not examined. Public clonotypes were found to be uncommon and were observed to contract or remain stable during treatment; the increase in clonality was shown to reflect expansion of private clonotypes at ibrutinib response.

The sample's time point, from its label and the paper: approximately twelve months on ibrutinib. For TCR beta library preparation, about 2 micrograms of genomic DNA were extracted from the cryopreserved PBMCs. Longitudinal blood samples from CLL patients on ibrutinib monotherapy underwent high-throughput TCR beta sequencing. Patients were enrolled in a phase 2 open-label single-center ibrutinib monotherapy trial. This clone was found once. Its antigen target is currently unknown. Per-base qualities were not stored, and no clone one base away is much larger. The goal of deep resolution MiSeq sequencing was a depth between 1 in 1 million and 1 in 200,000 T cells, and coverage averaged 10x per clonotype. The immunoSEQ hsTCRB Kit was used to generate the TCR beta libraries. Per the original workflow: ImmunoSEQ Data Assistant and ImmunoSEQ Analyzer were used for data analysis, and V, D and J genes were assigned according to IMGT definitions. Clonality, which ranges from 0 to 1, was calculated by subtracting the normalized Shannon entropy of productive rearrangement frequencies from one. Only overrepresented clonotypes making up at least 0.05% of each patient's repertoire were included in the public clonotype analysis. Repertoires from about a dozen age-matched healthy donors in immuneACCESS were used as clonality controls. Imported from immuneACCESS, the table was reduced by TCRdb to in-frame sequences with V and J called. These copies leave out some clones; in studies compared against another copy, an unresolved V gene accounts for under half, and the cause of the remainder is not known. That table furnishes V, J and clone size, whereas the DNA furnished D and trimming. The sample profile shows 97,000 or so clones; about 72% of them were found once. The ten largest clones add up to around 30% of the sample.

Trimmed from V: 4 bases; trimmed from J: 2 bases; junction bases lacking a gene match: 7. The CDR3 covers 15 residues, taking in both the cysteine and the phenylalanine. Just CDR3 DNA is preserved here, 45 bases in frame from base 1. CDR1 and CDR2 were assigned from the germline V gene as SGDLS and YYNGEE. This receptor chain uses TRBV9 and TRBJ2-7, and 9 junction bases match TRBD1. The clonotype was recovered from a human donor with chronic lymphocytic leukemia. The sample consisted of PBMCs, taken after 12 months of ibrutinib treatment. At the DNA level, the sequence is TGTGCCAGCAGCTCAGACAGGGGGAACGCCTACGAGCAGTACTTC. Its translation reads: CASSSDRGNAYEQYF. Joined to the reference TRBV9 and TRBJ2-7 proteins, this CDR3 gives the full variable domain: DSGVTQTPKHLITATGQRVTLRCSPRSGDLSVYWYQQSLDQGLQFLIQYYNGEERAKGNILERFSAQQFPDLHSELNLSSLELGDSALYFCASSSDRGNAYEQYFGPGTRLTVT.